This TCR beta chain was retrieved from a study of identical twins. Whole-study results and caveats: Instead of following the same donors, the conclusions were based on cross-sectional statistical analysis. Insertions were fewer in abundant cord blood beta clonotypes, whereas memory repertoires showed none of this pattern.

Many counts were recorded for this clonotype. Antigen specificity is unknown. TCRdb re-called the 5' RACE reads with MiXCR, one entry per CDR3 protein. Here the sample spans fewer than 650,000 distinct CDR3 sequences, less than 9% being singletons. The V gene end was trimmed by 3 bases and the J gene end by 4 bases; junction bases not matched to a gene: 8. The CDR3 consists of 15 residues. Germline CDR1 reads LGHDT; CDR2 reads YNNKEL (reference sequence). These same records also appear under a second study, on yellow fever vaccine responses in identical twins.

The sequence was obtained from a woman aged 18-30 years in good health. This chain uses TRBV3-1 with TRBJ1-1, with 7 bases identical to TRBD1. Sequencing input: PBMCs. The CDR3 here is CASSQATGRGTEAFF. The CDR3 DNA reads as TGTGCCAGCAGCCAGGCGACAGGGCGGGGCACTGAAGCTTTCTTT.